This T cell receptor (beta chain) was recovered during a study of blood T cell repertoires in COVID-19. The CDR3 runs to 13 residues. V lost 4 bases, J lost 7 bases, and 16 bases lay in between. Germline CDR1 is SQVTM and CDR2 is ANQGSEA. In the source study's methods: Cell counts per sample came from amplifying reference gene primers. Profiled with immunoSEQ multiplex PCR; TCRdb holds only in-frame clones, not every one. Clonal size and the V and J genes are those of that table, whereas D and trimming came from the DNA. The table lists some 250,000 clones, 70% to 85% of them singletons. The sequence derives from a man aged 35-49 years who had recovered from COVID-19. Sequencing was done on a sample of PBMCs or T cells enriched from blood (not recorded which). The J gene is TRBJ1-1, the V gene TRBV29-1; D possibly corresponds to TRBD1 (5 bases). The CDR3 protein is CSVGGFGRVEAFF. In nucleotides, the CDR3 is TGCAGCGTTGGGGGTTTTGGCAGGGTTGAAGCTTTCTTT.